This T cell receptor (beta chain) was identified during a study of T-cell reconstitution after alpha-beta-depleted transplantation in children. General study findings and limits: Diversity of TCRbeta at day 60 was high in some patients, arising from surviving recipient T cells and thymic progenitors. From newly produced T cells came most of the T-cell counts and diversity one year after transplant. Several hundred expanded graft clones reportedly were the source of alpha-beta T cells about two months after transplant.

On this clonotype itself: Its antigen remains unidentified.

Construction of the TCRbeta library involved unique molecular identifiers. TCRdb redid the calling of the PCR reads with MiXCR, one entry per CDR3 protein. This table has hundreds of thousands of distinct CDR3 sequences, around 13% appearing once. The receptor's source is a girl aged 2 to 9 with congenital amegakaryocytic thrombocytopenia, due to receive a stem cell transplant. The source was PBMCs, collected before TCRalphabeta/CD19-depleted stem cell transplant.

CDR3 residues: CSVEEPGLALHEQFF. The CDR3, as DNA: TGCAGCGTTGAAGAACCGGGACTAGCGCTCCATGAGCAGTTCTTC. The chain joins TRBV29-1 to TRBJ2-1; 10 bases are shared with TRBD2. The V and J ends lost 0 bases and 8 bases, in that order; junction bases with no gene match: 7. CDR1 is SQVTM and CDR2 is ANQGSEA in the germline V gene. The CDR3 contains 15 residues.